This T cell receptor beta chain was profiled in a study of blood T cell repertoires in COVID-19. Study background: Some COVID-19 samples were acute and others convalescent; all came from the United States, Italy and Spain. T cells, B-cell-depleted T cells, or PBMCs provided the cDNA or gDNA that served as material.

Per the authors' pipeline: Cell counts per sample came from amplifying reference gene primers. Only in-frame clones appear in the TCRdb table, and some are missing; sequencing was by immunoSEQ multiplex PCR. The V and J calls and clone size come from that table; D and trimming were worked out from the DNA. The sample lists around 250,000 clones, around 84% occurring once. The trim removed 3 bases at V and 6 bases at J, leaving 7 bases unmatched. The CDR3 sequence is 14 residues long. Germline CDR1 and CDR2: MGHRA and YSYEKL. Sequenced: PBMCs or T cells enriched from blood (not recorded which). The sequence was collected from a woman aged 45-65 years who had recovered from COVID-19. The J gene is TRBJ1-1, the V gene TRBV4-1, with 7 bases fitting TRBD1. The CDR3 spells CASSHPLTGSEAFF. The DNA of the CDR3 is TGCGCCAGCAGCCATCCTTTGACAGGGTCTGAAGCTTTCTTT.